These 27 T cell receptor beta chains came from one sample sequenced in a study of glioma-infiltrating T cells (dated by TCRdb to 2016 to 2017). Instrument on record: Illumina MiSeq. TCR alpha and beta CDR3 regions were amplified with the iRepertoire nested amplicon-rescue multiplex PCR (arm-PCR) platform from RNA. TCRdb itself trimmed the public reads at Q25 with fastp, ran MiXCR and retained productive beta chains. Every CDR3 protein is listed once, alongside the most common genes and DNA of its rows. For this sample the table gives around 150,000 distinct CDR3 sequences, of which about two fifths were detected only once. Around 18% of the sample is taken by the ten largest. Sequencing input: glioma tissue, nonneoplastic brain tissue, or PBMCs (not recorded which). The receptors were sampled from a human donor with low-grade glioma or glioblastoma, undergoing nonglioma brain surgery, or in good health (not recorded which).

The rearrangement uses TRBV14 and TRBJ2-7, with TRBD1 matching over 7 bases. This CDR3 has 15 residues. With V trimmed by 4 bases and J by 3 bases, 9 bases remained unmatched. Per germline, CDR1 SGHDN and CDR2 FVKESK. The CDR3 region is CASSRSTGPLYEQYF. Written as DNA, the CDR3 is TGTGCCAGCAGCCGGTCGACAGGGCCCCTCTACGAGCAGTACTTC.

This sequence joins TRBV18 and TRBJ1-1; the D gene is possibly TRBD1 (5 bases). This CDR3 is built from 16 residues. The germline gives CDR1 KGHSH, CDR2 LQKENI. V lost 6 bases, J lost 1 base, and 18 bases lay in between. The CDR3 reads CASSLRTGRTNTEAFF. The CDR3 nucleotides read TGTGCCAGCTCTCTGCGTACGGGACGGACGAACACTGAAGCTTTCTTT. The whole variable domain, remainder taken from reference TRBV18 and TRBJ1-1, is NAGVMQNPRHLVRRRGQEARLRCSPMKGHSHVYWYRQLPEEGLKFMVYLQKENIIDESGMPKERFSAEFPKEGPSILRIQQVVRGDSAAYFCASSLRTGRTNTEAFFGQGTRLTVV.

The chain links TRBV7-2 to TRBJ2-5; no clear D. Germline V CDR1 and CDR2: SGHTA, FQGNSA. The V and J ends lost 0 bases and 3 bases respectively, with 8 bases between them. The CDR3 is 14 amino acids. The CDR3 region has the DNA TGTGCCAGCAGCTTAGCGGGTTGGGAAGAGACCCAGTACTTC. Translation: CASSLAGWEETQYF.

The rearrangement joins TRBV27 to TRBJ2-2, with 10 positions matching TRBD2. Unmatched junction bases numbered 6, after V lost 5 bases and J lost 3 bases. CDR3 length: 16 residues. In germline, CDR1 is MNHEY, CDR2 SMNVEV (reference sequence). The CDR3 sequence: CASSTSSGSYTGELFF. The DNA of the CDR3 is TGTGCCAGCAGTACCTCTAGCGGGAGCTACACCGGGGAGCTGTTTTTT.

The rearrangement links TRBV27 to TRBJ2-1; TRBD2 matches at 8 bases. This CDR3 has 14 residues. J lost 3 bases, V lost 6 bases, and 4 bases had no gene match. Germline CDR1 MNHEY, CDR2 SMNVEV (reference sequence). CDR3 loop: CASRASGGYNEQFF. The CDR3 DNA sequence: TGTGCCAGCAGGGCGAGCGGGGGCTACAATGAGCAGTTCTTC.

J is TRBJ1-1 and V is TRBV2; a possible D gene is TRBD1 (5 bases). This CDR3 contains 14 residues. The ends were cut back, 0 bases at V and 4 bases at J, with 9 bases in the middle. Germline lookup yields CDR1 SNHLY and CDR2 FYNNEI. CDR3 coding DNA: TGTGCCAGCAGTGAAGCGCGGCAGGGCACTGAAGCTTTCTTT. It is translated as CASSEARQGTEAFF.

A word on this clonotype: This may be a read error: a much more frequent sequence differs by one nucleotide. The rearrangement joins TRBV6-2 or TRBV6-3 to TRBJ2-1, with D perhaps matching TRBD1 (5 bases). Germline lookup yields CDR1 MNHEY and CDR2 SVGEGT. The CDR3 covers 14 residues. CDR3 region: CASRYQGLNNEQFF. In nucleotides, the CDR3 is TGTGCCAGCCGTTACCAGGGTTTGAACAATGAGCAGTTCTTC.

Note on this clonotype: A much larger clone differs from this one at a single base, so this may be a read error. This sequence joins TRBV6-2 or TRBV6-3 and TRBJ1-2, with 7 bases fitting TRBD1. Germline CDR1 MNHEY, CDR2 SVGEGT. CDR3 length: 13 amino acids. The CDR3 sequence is CASSTDREWSYAF. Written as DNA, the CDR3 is TGTGCCAGCAGTACCGACAGGGAGTGGAGCTACGCCTTC.

CDR3 protein: CSSRRTGLMDTEAFF. CDR3 nucleotides: TGCAGCTCTAGGAGGACAGGGCTCATGGACACTGAAGCTTTCTTT. This chain uses TRBV20-1 with TRBJ1-1; TRBD1 matches 8 bases. CDR1 DFQATT and CDR2 SNEGSKA come from the germline V gene (reference sequence). CDR3 length: 15 residues.

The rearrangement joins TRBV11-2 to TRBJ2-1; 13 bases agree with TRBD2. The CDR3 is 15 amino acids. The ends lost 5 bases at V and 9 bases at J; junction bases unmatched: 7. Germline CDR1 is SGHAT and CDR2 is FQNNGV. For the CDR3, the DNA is TGTGCCAGCAGCCCCGGACTAGCGGGAGCGAGTGAGCAGTTCTTC. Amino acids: CASSPGLAGASEQFF.

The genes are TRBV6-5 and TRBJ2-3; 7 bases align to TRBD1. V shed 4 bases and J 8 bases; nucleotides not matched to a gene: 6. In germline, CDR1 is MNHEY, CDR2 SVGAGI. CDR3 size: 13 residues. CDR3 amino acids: CASSSPGGSTQYF. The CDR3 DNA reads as TGTGCCAGCAGTTCACCAGGGGGAAGTACGCAGTATTTT.

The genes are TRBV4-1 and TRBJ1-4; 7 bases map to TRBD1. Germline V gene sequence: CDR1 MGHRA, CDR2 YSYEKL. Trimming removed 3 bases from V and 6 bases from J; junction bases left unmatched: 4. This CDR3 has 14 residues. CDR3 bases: TGCGCCAGCAGCCACGGGACAGTACATGAAAAACTGTTTTTT. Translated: CASSHGTVHEKLFF.

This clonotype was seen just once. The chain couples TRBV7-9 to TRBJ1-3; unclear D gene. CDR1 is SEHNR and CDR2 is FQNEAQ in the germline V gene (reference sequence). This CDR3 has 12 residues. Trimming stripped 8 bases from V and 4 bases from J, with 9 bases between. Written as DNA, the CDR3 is TGTGCCAGCTATAGGTTCGGAAACACCATATATTTT. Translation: CASYRFGNTIYF.

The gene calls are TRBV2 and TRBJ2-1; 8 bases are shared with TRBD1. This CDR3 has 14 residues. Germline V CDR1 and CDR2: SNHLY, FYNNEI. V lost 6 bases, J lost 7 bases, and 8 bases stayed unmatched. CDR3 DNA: TGTGCCAGCAGGTTGGACAGGGCATGGAATGAGCAGTTCTTC. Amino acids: CASRLDRAWNEQFF.

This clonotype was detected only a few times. CDR3 nucleotides: TGTGCCAGCAGTGACTGGACTAGCGGCCTCTACAATGAGCAGTTCTTC. This encodes CASSDWTSGLYNEQFF. This chain connects TRBV2 to TRBJ2-1; 10 nucleotides match TRBD2. In germline, CDR1 is SNHLY, CDR2 FYNNEI. The V gene end was trimmed by 3 bases and the J gene end by 3 bases; junction bases not matched to a gene: 5. This CDR3 has 16 amino acids.

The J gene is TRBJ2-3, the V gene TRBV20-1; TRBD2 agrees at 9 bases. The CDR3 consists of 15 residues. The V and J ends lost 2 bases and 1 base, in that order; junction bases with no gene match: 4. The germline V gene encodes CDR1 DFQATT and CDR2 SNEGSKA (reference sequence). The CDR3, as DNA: TGCAGTGCTAGACTATCTAGCGGGGGCACAGATACGCAGTATTTT. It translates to CSARLSSGGTDTQYF.

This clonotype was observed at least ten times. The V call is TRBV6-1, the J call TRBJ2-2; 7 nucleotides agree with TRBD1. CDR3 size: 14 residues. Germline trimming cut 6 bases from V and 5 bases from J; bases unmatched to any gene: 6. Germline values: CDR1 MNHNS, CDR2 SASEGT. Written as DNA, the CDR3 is TGTGCCAGCAGCGGTACAGGGGCTACCGGGGAGCTGTTTTTT. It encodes CASSGTGATGELFF.

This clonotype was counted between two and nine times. The CDR3 protein is CATWGQGKPEAFF. The CDR3 coding sequence is TGTGCCACTTGGGGACAGGGCAAGCCTGAAGCTTTCTTT. The rearrangement joins TRBV6-1 to TRBJ1-1; 9 positions agree with TRBD1. The CDR3 has 13 residues. CDR1 is MNHNS, CDR2 SASEGT, per germline. The V segment lost 10 bases and the J segment 6 bases; nucleotides outside the gene matches: 9.

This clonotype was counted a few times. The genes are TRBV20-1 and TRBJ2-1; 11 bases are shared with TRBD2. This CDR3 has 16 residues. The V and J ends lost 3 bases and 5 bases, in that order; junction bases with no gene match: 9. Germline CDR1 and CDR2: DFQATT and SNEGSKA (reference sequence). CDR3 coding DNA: TGCAGTGCTAGGCAATTAGCGGGAGGGTTTAACAATGAGCAGTTCTTC. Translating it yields CSARQLAGGFNNEQFF.

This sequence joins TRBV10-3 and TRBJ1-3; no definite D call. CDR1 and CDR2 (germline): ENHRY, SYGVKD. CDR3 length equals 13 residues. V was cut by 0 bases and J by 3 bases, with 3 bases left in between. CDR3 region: CAISESGGNTIYF. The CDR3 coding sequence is TGTGCCATCAGTGAGTCTGGTGGAAACACCATATATTTT.

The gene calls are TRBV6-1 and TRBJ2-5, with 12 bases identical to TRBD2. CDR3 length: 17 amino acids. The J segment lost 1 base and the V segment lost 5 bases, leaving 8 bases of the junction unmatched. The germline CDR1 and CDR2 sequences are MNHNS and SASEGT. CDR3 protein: CASSYYPSGGAQETQYF. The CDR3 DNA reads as TGTGCCAGCAGTTATTATCCTAGCGGGGGGGCCCAAGAGACCCAGTACTTC.

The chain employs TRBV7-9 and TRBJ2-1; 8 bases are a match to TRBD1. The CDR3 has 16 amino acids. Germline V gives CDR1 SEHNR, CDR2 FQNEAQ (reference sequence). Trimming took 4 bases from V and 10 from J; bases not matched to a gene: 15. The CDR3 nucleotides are TGTGCCAGCAGCTCCTACGACAGGGGCGTAGCTCAGGAGCAGTTCTTC. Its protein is CASSSYDRGVAQEQFF.

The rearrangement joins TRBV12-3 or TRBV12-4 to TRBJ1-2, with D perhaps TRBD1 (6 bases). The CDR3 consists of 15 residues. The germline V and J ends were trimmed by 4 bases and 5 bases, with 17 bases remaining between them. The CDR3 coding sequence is TGTGCCAGCAGTTCCCGCACAGGGCTTCAGTATGGCTACACCTTC. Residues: CASSSRTGLQYGYTF.

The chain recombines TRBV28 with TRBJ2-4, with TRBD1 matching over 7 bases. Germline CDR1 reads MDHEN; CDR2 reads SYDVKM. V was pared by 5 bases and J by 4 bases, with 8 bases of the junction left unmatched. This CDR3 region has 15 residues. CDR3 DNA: TGTGCCAGCAGTATCGAGGGGGCTGGTAAAAACATTCAGTACTTC. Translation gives CASSIEGAGKNIQYF. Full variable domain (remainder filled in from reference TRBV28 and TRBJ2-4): DVKVTQSSRYLVKRTGEKVFLECVQDMDHENMFWYRQDPGLGLRLIYFSYDVKMKEKGDIPEGYSVSREKKERFSLILESASTNQTSMYLCASSIEGAGKNIQYFGAGTRLSVL.

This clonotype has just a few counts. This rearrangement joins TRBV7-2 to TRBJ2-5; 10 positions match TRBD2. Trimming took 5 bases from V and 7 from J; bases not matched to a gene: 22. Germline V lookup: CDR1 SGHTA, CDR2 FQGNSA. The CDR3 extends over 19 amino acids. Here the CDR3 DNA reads TGTGCCAGCAGCCCTCAGCGGGGGGGACAAACTTGGCAATCAAGGACCCAGTACTTC. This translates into CASSPQRGGQTWQSRTQYF.

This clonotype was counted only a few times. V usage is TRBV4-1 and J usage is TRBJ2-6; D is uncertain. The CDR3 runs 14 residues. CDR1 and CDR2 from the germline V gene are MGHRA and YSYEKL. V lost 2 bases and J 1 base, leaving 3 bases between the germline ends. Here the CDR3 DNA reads TGCGCCAGCAGCCAACTATCTGGGGCCAACGTCCTGACTTTC. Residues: CASSQLSGANVLTF.

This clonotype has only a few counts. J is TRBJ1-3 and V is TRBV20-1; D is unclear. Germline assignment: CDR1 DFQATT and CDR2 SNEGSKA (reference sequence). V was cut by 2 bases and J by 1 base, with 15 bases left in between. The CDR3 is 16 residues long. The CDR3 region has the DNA TGCAGTGCTAGACAATACATGACTTCATCTGGAAACACCATATATTTT. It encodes CSARQYMTSSGNTIYF.